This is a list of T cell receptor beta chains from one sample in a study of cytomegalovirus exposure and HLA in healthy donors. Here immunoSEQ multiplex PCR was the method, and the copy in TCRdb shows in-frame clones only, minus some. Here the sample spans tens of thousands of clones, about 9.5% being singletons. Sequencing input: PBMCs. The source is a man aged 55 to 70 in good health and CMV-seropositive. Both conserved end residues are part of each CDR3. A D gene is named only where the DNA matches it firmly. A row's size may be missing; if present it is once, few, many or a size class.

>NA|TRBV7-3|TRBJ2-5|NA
CASSLTGGALETQYF
TGTGCCAGCAGCTTAACAGGGGGGGCCTTGGAGACCCAGTACTTC
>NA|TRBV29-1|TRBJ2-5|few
CSVERTGTAGDLQETQYF
TGCAGCGTTGAGAGGACAGGCACAGCGGGAGACCTCCAAGAGACCCAGTACTTC
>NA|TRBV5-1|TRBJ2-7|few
CASSLGESVDEQYF
TGCGCCAGCAGCTTGGGTGAAAGCGTGGACGAGCAGTACTTC
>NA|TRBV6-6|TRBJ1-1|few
CASKLQALEAFF
TGTGCCAGCAAGCTACAGGCTCTTGAAGCTTTCTTT
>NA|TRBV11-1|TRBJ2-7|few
CASSFGIYEQYF
TGTGCCAGCAGCTTCGGGATCTACGAGCAGTACTTC
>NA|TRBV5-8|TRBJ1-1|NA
CASSLIRQVNTEAFF
TGTGCCAGCAGCTTGATTAGACAGGTGAACACTGAAGCTTTCTTT
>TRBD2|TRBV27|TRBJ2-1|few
CASSPLSPSGSVNEQFF
TGTGCCAGCAGTCCCCTATCCCCTAGCGGGAGTGTCAATGAGCAGTTCTTC
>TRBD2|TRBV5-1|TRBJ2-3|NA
CASTSGGKTSTDTQYF
TGCGCCAGCACTAGCGGGGGGAAAACTAGCACAGATACGCAGTATTTT
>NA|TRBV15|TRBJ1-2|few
CATSSHPGGGYGYTF
TGTGCCACCAGCAGCCATCCGGGGGGCGGGTATGGCTACACCTTC
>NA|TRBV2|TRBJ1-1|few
CASRRPQGPNTEAFF
TGTGCCAGCAGACGACCACAGGGCCCGAACACTGAAGCTTTCTTT
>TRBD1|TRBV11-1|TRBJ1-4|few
CASSSGTGLNEKLFF
TGTGCCAGCAGCTCAGGGACAGGGCTTAATGAAAAACTGTTTTTT
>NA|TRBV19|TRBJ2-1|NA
CASSIGQNNEQFF
TGTGCCAGTAGTATAGGGCAGAACAATGAGCAGTTCTTC
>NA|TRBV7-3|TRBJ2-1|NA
CASGGFGGINNEQFF
TGTGCCTCTGGGGGGTTTGGCGGGATTAACAATGAGCAGTTCTTC
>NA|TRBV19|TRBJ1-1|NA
CASERQGGAEAFF
TGTGCCAGCGAACGTCAGGGAGGGGCTGAAGCTTTCTTT
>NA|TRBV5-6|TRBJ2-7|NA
CASSLVSYSYEQYF
TGTGCCAGCAGCTTGGTAAGCTACTCCTACGAGCAGTACTTC
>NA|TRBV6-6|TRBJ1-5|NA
CASSQRQSNQPQHF
TGTGCCAGCAGTCAACGACAGAGCAATCAGCCCCAGCATTTT
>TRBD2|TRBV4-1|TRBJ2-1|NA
CASSQSGTSVSNEQFF
TGCGCCAGCAGCCAGAGCGGGACTAGCGTTTCTAATGAGCAGTTCTTC
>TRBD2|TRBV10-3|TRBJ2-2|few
CAISNLAGEDTGELFF
TGTGCCATCAGTAATCTAGCGGGCGAAGACACCGGGGAGCTGTTTTTT
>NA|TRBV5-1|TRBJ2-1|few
CASSLTTAGREQFF
TGCGCCAGCAGCTTAACCACGGCGGGGCGGGAGCAGTTCTTC
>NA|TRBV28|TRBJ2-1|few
CASSFSDEQFF
TGTGCCAGCAGTTTCAGTGATGAGCAGTTCTTC
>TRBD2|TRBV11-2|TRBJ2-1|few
CASSSTMLAGDEDEQFF
TGTGCCAGCAGCTCGACGATGCTAGCGGGAGATGAAGATGAGCAGTTCTTC
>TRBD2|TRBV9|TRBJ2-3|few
CASSVLAGADTQYF
TGTGCCAGCAGCGTTCTAGCGGGAGCAGATACGCAGTATTTT
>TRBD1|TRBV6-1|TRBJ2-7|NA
CASSFRTGTYEQYF
TGTGCCAGCAGTTTTCGGACAGGGACCTACGAGCAGTACTTC
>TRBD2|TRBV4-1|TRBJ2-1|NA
CASSLSLAGGYNEQFF
TGCGCCAGCAGCCTTTCCCTGGCGGGGGGATACAATGAGCAGTTCTTC
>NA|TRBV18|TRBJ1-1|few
CASSLTDRGNTEAFF
TGTGCCAGCTCACTCACGGACAGAGGTAACACTGAAGCTTTCTTT